This is a list of T cell receptor beta chains from one sample in a study of response to subunit inactivated influenza vaccine. TCRdb recomputed calls from the RT-PCR reads with MiXCR, one row per CDR3 protein. The sample carries over 400,000 distinct CDR3 sequences, around 9.9% recorded once. Sequencing was performed on PBMCs from blood, taken 45 days after vaccination. The receptors originated from a man in his forties or fifties who received an inactivated influenza vaccine. The CDR3 runs from the conserved cysteine through the conserved F or W. The order of the fields is J gene, clone size, V gene, D gene, CDR3 protein, CDR3 DNA. A D gene is named only where the DNA matches it firmly. Only some rows state a clone size, as once, few, many or a class for expanded clones.

>TRBJ2-5|many|TRBV12-3/TRBV12-4|.
CASSFPGDGETQYF
TGTGCCAGCAGTTTCCCGGGGGATGGCGAGACCCAGTACTTC
>TRBJ2-5|few|TRBV20-1|.
CSVLPPGQETQYF
TGCAGTGTACTCCCGCCGGGGCAAGAGACCCAGTACTTC
>TRBJ2-6|.|TRBV29-1|TRBD1
CSVSGTGDSGANVLTF
TGCAGCGTTTCCGGGACAGGGGACTCTGGGGCCAACGTCCTGACTTTC
>TRBJ2-1|few|TRBV5-1|TRBD2
CASSLAASGQDEQFF
TGCGCCAGCAGCTTGGCGGCTAGCGGGCAGGATGAGCAGTTCTTC
>TRBJ2-7|few|TRBV28|TRBD1
CASSLRQGALDEQYF
TGTGCCAGCAGTTTAAGACAGGGGGCTTTGGACGAGCAGTACTTC
>TRBJ2-7|.|TRBV20-1|.
CSARGQIHEQYF
TGCAGTGCTAGAGGCCAGATCCACGAGCAGTACTTC
>TRBJ2-7|.|TRBV6-5|.
CASSYSPLESSYEQYF
TGTGCCAGCAGTTACTCTCCCCTTGAGAGCTCCTACGAGCAGTACTTC
>TRBJ2-3|many|TRBV29-1|.
CSVESRSDTQYF
TGCAGCGTTGAAAGTCGATCAGATACGCAGTATTTT
>TRBJ2-7|few|TRBV20-1|.
CSASKGEGPYEQYF
TGCAGTGCTAGTAAGGGGGAGGGCCCCTACGAGCAGTACTTC
>TRBJ2-6|.|TRBV12-3/TRBV12-4|.
CASSFWDRASGANVLTF
TGTGCCAGCAGTTTTTGGGACCGAGCCTCTGGGGCCAACGTCCTGACTTTC
>TRBJ2-1|many|TRBV11-2|TRBD1
CASSLLQGAMEQFF
TGTGCCAGCAGCTTACTACAGGGGGCGATGGAGCAGTTCTTC
>TRBJ2-7|.|TRBV4-1|.
CASSQVPGLSSYEQYF
TGCGCCAGCAGCCAAGTACCGGGACTGAGCTCCTACGAGCAGTACTTC
>TRBJ2-7|many|TRBV10-3|.
CAISQTYEQYF
TGTGCCATCAGTCAGACATACGAGCAGTACTTC
>TRBJ2-2|few|TRBV6-2/TRBV6-3|.
CASSLSHNTGELFF
TGTGCCAGCAGTCTAAGCCATAACACCGGGGAGCTGTTTTTT
>TRBJ2-5|.|TRBV4-1|TRBD2
CASSQGTSGGLYQETQYF
TGCGCCAGCAGCCAAGGGACTAGCGGGGGGCTGTACCAAGAGACCCAGTACTTC
>TRBJ2-3|many|TRBV10-3|.
CAISESAPRASTDTQYF
TGTGCCATCAGTGAGTCGGCACCTCGAGCCAGCACAGATACGCAGTATTTT
>TRBJ2-5|.|TRBV7-2|.
CASSLVGRGDQETQYF
TGTGCCAGCAGCTTAGTTGGGCGGGGAGATCAAGAGACCCAGTACTTC
>TRBJ2-1|few|TRBV15|.
CATSRDILDGEQFF
TGTGCCACCAGCAGAGATATTTTGGACGGGGAGCAGTTCTTC
>TRBJ2-5|many|TRBV7-2|TRBD1
CASSLGTVAGTQYF
TGTGCCAGCAGCCTAGGGACAGTGGCAGGGACCCAGTACTTC
>TRBJ2-3|.|TRBV28|.
CASSFQFRDLPDTQYF
TGTGCCAGCAGCTTCCAATTCCGGGACCTTCCAGATACGCAGTATTTT
>TRBJ1-2|.|TRBV5-1|.
CASSLIKQGSGYTF
TGCGCCAGCAGCCTAATCAAACAGGGCTCGGGCTACACCTTC
>TRBJ2-4|many|TRBV7-9|TRBD2
CASSPSGGAKNIQYF
TGTGCCAGCAGCCCGTCGGGGGGTGCCAAAAACATTCAGTACTTC
>TRBJ1-2|few|TRBV7-9|.
CASSSILIEARHGYTF
TGTGCCAGCAGCTCCATTTTAATAGAAGCTAGACATGGCTACACCTTC
>TRBJ2-7|.|TRBV7-7|TRBD1
CASSLAQGDYEQYF
TGTGCTAGCAGCTTAGCTCAGGGGGACTACGAGCAGTACTTC
>TRBJ2-5|.|TRBV7-2|TRBD2
CASSLGLAGRRETQYF
TGTGCCAGCAGCTTAGGGCTAGCGGGGCGACGAGAGACCCAGTACTTC
>TRBJ1-5|many|TRBV20-1|.
CSARESGAGFNQPQHF
TGCAGTGCCAGGGAGTCTGGGGCAGGTTTCAATCAGCCCCAGCATTTT
>TRBJ2-2|many|TRBV20-1|.
CSGQDQNTGELFF
TGCAGTGGCCAGGATCAAAACACCGGGGAGCTGTTTTTT
>TRBJ1-5|many|TRBV6-1|.
CASSPDRGQPQHF
TGTGCCAGCAGCCCAGACCGGGGACAGCCCCAGCATTTT
>TRBJ2-2|many|TRBV20-1|.
CSAWGRNTGELFF
TGCAGTGCTTGGGGACGGAACACCGGGGAGCTGTTTTTT
>TRBJ2-3|.|TRBV5-5|TRBD2
CASSLVWASGDDTQYF
TGTGCCAGCAGCTTGGTTTGGGCTAGCGGGGATGATACGCAGTATTTT
>TRBJ2-7|.|TRBV7-8|TRBD2
CASSKGLASYEQYF
TGTGCCAGCAGCAAAGGACTAGCTAGCTACGAGCAGTACTTC
>TRBJ1-5|few|TRBV29-1|.
CSVLDNSNQPQHF
TGCAGCGTACTGGATAATAGCAATCAGCCCCAGCATTTT
>TRBJ2-3|.|TRBV29-1|TRBD2
CSVDSSGRAIDTQYF
TGCAGCGTGGACTCTAGCGGGAGGGCCATAGATACGCAGTATTTT
>TRBJ2-2|few|TRBV5-1|TRBD1
CASIGTEGTGELFF
TGCGCCAGCATCGGGACAGAGGGTACCGGGGAGCTGTTTTTT
>TRBJ2-5|few|TRBV7-9|TRBD2
CASSLGVLAGDQETQYF
TGTGCCAGCAGCTTAGGTGTACTAGCGGGGGACCAAGAGACCCAGTACTTC
>TRBJ1-2|.|TRBV6-1|TRBD1
CASSAMTGHYGYTF
TGTGCCAGCAGTGCCATGACAGGGCACTATGGCTACACCTTC
>TRBJ1-3|many|TRBV5-5|.
CASNSEPGNTIYF
TGTGCCAGTAACAGCGAACCTGGAAACACCATATATTTT
>TRBJ2-1|.|TRBV20-1|.
CSARDSYNEQFF
TGCAGTGCTAGGGACAGTTACAATGAGCAGTTCTTC
>TRBJ2-6|few|TRBV5-1|TRBD1
CASSGGTGVSGANVLTF
TGCGCCAGCAGCGGAGGGACAGGGGTATCGGGGGCCAACGTCCTGACTTTC
>TRBJ1-6|.|TRBV30|.
CAWGGGAVPLHF
TGTGCCTGGGGGGGCGGGGCAGTACCCCTCCACTTT
>TRBJ2-3|.|TRBV20-1|TRBD2
CSAGERGSTDTQYF
TGCAGTGCTGGAGAGCGGGGAAGCACAGATACGCAGTATTTT
>TRBJ2-2|few|TRBV28|.
CASSLGQRLNTGELFF
TGTGCCAGCAGTTTAGGCCAAAGACTGAACACCGGGGAGCTGTTTTTT
>TRBJ2-2|.|TRBV7-9|TRBD2
CASRLAGGPGTGELFF
TGTGCCAGCAGACTAGCGGGGGGCCCCGGGACCGGGGAGCTGTTTTTT
>TRBJ2-3|few|TRBV5-1|.
CASSRSTLAEDTQYF
TGCGCCAGCAGCAGATCCACCCTAGCTGAAGATACGCAGTATTTT
>TRBJ2-2|few|TRBV28|TRBD1
CASSSNDRGNTGELFF
TGTGCCAGCAGTTCCAACGACAGGGGAAACACCGGGGAGCTGTTTTTT
>TRBJ2-1|few|TRBV9|TRBD2
CASSVDVTSGRQNEQFF
TGTGCCAGCAGCGTAGATGTGACTAGCGGGAGGCAGAATGAGCAGTTCTTC
>TRBJ2-5|.|TRBV11-2|TRBD1
CASSLDLDRGFQETQYF
TGTGCCAGCAGCTTAGATCTTGACAGGGGTTTTCAAGAGACCCAGTACTTC
>TRBJ2-2|few|TRBV25-1|TRBD2
CASSMGIAGLFSGELFF
TGTGCCAGCAGTATGGGGATAGCGGGACTTTTTTCCGGGGAGCTGTTTTTT
>TRBJ2-1|.|TRBV10-3|.
CAISDPAGGAAGSNEQFF
TGTGCCATCAGTGATCCTGCAGGGGGGGCAGCGGGGAGTAATGAGCAGTTCTTC
>TRBJ2-7|few|TRBV4-3|.
CASSQELSGTEQYF
TGCGCCAGCAGCCAAGAGTTATCGGGAACCGAGCAGTACTTC
>TRBJ2-3|many|TRBV6-5|.
CASSYEQLKGDTQYF
TGTGCCAGCAGTTACGAGCAGTTAAAAGGGGATACGCAGTATTTT
>TRBJ2-5|few|TRBV5-1|TRBD1
CASSRGQMYQETQYF
TGCGCCAGCAGCCGGGGACAGATGTACCAAGAGACCCAGTACTTC
>TRBJ2-7|many|TRBV7-9|TRBD2
CASSLGPGGEQYF
TGTGCCAGCAGCTTAGGCCCGGGAGGCGAGCAGTACTTC
>TRBJ2-7|few|TRBV25-1|TRBD2
CASSESVTGLAGYEQYF
TGTGCCAGCAGTGAATCCGTGACGGGACTAGCGGGCTACGAGCAGTACTTC
>TRBJ2-3|few|TRBV5-1|TRBD2
CASSISGSGTDTQYF
TGCGCCAGCAGCATCAGCGGGAGTGGAACAGATACGCAGTATTTT
>TRBJ2-7|many|TRBV7-2|.
CASSLMQASYEQYF
TGTGCCAGCAGCTTAATGCAGGCATCCTACGAGCAGTACTTC
>TRBJ1-1|many|TRBV12-3/TRBV12-4|.
CASRQDSEAFF
TGTGCCAGCAGGCAGGACAGTGAAGCTTTCTTT
>TRBJ2-7|few|TRBV20-1|.
CSARETSTYEQYF
TGCAGTGCTAGGGAGACTTCGACCTACGAGCAGTACTTC
>TRBJ2-3|.|TRBV29-1|TRBD2
CSVGLGLAGEWNTQYF
TGCAGCGTTGGTTTGGGACTAGCGGGAGAATGGAATACGCAGTATTTT